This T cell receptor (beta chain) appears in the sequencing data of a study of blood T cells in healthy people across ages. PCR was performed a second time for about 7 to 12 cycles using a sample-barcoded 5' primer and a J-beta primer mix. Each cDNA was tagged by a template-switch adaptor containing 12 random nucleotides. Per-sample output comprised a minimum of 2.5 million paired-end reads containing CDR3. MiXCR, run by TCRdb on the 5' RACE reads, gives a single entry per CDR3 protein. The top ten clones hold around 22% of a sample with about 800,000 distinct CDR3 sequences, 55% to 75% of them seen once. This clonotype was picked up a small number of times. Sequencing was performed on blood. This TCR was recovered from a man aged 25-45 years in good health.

In nucleotides, the CDR3 is TGTGCCAGCAGCCAGCAAAGCAGGGTTGATGAGCAGTTCTTC. Its translation is CASSQQSRVDEQFF. J is TRBJ2-1 and V is TRBV4-2; TRBD1 might be the D (5 bases). This CDR3 has 14 residues. The V end lost 3 bases, the J end lost 8 bases, and 14 bases lay between the germline ends. The germline V gene encodes CDR1 LGHNA and CDR2 YNFKEQ.